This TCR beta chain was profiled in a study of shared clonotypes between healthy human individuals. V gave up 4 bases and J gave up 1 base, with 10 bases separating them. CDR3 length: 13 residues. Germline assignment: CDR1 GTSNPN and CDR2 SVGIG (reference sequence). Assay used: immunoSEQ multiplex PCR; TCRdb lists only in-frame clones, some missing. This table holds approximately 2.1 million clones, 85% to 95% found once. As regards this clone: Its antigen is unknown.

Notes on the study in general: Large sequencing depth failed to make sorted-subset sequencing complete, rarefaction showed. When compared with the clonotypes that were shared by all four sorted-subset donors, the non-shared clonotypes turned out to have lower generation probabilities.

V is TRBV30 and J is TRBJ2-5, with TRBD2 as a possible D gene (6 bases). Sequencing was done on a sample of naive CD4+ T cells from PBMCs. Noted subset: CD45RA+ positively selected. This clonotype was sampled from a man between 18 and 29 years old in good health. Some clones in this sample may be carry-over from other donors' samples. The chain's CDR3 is CAWTPGLQETQYF. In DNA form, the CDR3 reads TGTGCCTGGACGCCGGGACTCCAAGAGACCCAGTACTTC.